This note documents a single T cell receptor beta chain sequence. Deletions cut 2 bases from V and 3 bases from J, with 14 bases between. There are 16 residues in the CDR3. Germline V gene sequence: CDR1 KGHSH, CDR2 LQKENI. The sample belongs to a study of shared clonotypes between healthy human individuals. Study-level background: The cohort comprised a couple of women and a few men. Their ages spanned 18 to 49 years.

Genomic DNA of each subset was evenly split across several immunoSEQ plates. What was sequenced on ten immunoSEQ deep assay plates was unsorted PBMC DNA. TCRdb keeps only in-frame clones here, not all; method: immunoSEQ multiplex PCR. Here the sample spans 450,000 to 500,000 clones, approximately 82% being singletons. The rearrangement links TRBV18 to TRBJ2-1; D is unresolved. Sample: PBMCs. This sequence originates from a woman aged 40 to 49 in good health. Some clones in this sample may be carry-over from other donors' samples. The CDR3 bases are TGTGCCAGCTCACCATTCGCCCCCGCCGGCTACAATGAGCAGTTCTTC. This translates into CASSPFAPAGYNEQFF.